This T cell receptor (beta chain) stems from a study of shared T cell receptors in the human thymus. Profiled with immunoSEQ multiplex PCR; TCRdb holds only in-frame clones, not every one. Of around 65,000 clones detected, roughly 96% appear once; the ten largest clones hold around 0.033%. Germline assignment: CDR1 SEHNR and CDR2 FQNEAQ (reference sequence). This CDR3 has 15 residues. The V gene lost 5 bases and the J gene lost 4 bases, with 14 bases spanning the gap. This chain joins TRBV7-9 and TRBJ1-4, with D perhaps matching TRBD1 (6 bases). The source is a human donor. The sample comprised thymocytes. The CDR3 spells CASSPADRYNEKLFF. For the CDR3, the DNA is TGTGCCAGCAGCCCGGCAGACAGGTATAATGAAAAACTGTTTTTT.